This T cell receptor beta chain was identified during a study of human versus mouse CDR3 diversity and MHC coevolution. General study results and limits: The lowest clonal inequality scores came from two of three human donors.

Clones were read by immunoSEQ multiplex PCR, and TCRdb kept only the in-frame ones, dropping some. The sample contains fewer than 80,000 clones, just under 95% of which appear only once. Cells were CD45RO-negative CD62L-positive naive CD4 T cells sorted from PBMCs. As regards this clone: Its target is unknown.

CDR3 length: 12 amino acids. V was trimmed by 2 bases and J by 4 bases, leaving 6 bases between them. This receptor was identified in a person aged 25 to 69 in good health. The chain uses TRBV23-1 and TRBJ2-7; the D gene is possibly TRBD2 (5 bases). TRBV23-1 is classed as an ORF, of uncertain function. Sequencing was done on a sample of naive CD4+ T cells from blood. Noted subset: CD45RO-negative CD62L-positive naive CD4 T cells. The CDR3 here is CASSQRDYEQYF. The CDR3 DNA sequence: TGCGCCAGCAGTCAACGGGATTACGAGCAGTACTTC.